The 18 T cell receptor beta chains presented below share a single source sample, sequenced in a study of response to subunit inactivated influenza vaccine. TCRdb reprocessed the RT-PCR reads with MiXCR, giving one entry per CDR3 protein. The sample has approximately 730,000 distinct CDR3 sequences; over 11% are singletons. The sequenced sample was PBMCs from blood, obtained 14 to 15 days before vaccination. Source of these receptors: a man aged 45-65 years who received an inactivated influenza vaccine.

V gene TRBV10-3 combines with J gene TRBJ1-5; 10 bases are shared with TRBD1. The CDR3 covers 15 residues. V trimming: 2 bases; J trimming: 7 bases; junction bases outside the gene matches: 5. CDR1 is ENHRY and CDR2 is SYGVKD in the germline V gene. The CDR3 nucleotides are TGTGCCATCAGTGAGAGACAGGGGGCTGGGCAGCCCCAGCATTTT. Translation gives CAISERQGAGQPQHF.

There are a few counts of this clonotype. The V and J genes are TRBV12-3 or TRBV12-4 and TRBJ1-2; D gene uncertain. The CDR3 has 13 amino acids. V lost 6 bases and J lost 8, with 16 bases in between. The CDR3 is CASSKDLERGYTF. The CDR3, as DNA: TGTGCCAGCAGCAAAGACCTGGAACGCGGCTACACCTTC.

This clonotype showed up many times. V is TRBV6-2 or TRBV6-3 and J is TRBJ2-2; D is undetermined. V was pared by 2 bases and J by 6 bases, with 13 bases between. CDR1 and CDR2 (germline): MNHEY, SVGEGT. The CDR3 has 15 amino acids. This CDR3 reads CASSYTLSNAGELFF. The CDR3 nucleotides are TGTGCCAGCAGTTACACCCTTAGCAACGCCGGGGAGCTGTTTTTT.

The chain has TRBV12-3 or TRBV12-4 and TRBJ2-7; no clear D gene. The ends were cut back, 5 bases at V and 5 bases at J, with 7 bases in the middle. The CDR3 consists of 11 residues. CDR3 sequence reads: CASSQSNEQYF. CDR3 nucleotide sequence: TGTGCCAGCAGTCAGAGCAACGAGCAGTACTTC.

This clonotype was observed a handful of times. The chain joins TRBV20-1 to TRBJ1-1; 7 bases are a match to TRBD1. The germline V gene has CDR1 DFQATT and CDR2 SNEGSKA (reference sequence). Germline trimming cut 3 bases from V and 9 bases from J; bases unmatched to any gene: 10. The CDR3 covers 13 residues. The CDR3 loop reads CSARLGQQTQAFF. The CDR3 DNA reads as TGCAGTGCTAGGTTGGGACAGCAAACTCAAGCTTTCTTT.

V gene TRBV7-3 combines with J gene TRBJ2-2; D is unresolved. Germline V gives CDR1 SGHTA, CDR2 FQGTGA. The V and J ends lost 1 base and 6 bases respectively, with 9 bases between them. The CDR3 spans 14 residues. This CDR3 is CASSLNGPAGELFF. The CDR3 nucleotides are TGTGCCAGCAGCTTAAATGGACCAGCCGGGGAGCTGTTTTTT.

This clonotype was observed a handful of times. The rearrangement joins TRBV6-2 or TRBV6-3 to TRBJ2-3, with TRBD2 matching over 7 bases. Per germline, CDR1 MNHEY and CDR2 SVGEGT. After removal of 6 bases from V and 2 bases from J, the junction contained 11 bases not matched to a gene. This CDR3 has 16 amino acids. The CDR3 DNA follows: TGTGCCAGCAGCCTTGAGGGGACTATAGCCACAGATACGCAGTATTTT. Translating it yields CASSLEGTIATDTQYF.

The chain carries TRBV7-9 and TRBJ2-3, with D perhaps matching TRBD2 (5 bases). This CDR3 region has 14 residues. Deletions cut 4 bases from V and 2 bases from J, with 10 bases between. Germline V lookup: CDR1 SEHNR, CDR2 FQNEAQ (reference sequence). The CDR3 DNA sequence: TGTGCCAGCAGCTCCCGGGATTACACAGATACGCAGTATTTT. This gives the protein CASSSRDYTDTQYF.

This clonotype was counted a few times. The chain carries TRBV6-5 and TRBJ1-5; D remains unclear. Trimming removed 2 bases from V and 4 bases from J, with 12 bases in between. In germline, CDR1 is MNHEY, CDR2 SVGAGI. The CDR3 spans 15 residues. The CDR3 reads CASSYSSSRNQPQHF. The CDR3, as DNA: TGTGCCAGCAGTTACAGCAGTTCGAGGAATCAGCCCCAGCATTTT.

The J gene is TRBJ1-6, the V gene TRBV6-5, with D perhaps TRBD1 (5 bases). The V gene lost 2 bases and the J gene lost 13 bases, with 12 bases spanning the gap. Germline V gene lookup returns CDR1 MNHEY and CDR2 SVGAGI. CDR3 length: 13 residues. CDR3 region: CASSYRGFTPLHF. The DNA for the CDR3 is TGTGCCAGCAGTTACAGGGGCTTCACGCCCCTCCACTTT.

Ten or more counts support this clonotype. The chain uses TRBV20-1 and TRBJ2-3, with 10 bases identical to TRBD1. Germline V CDR1 and CDR2: DFQATT, SNEGSKA (reference sequence). This CDR3 is built from 19 residues. J lost 0 bases, V lost 1 base, and 13 bases had no gene match. CDR3 nucleotide sequence: TGCAGTGCTAGAGGTTCTCCGAGACAGGGGGCATTAAGCACAGATACGCAGTATTTT. This gives the protein CSARGSPRQGALSTDTQYF.

Ten or more counts support this clonotype. The V and J genes are TRBV7-2 and TRBJ2-7, with 7 bases lining up with TRBD2. The junction had 7 bases not matched to a gene; V was cut back by 3 bases and J by 2 bases. The CDR3 covers 15 residues. Germline V gene data show CDR1 as SGHTA and CDR2 as FQGNSA. CDR3: CASSLGLAGAYEQYF. The CDR3 DNA reads as TGTGCCAGCAGCTTGGGTTTAGCGGGTGCCTACGAGCAGTACTTC.

CDR3 coding DNA: TGCAGTGCTAGAGGGGGGATTACCTTC. As protein: CSARGGITF. The V and J genes are TRBV20-1 and TRBJ1-2; D is perhaps TRBD1 (5 bases). This CDR3 spans 9 amino acids. The ends were cut back, 1 base at V and 14 bases at J, with 8 bases in the middle. The germline V gene has CDR1 DFQATT and CDR2 SNEGSKA (reference sequence).

The chain couples TRBV6-2 or TRBV6-3 to TRBJ2-7; D gene unclear. Trimming took 3 bases from V and 2 from J, leaving 11 bases between them. This CDR3 comprises 14 residues. The V gene's germline CDR1 is MNHEY and CDR2 SVGEGT. The CDR3: CASSYFRQPYEQYF. The CDR3 coding sequence is TGTGCCAGCAGTTATTTCAGGCAACCCTACGAGCAGTACTTC.

This clonotype has just a few counts. The rearrangement joins TRBV7-9 to TRBJ1-1; D is possibly TRBD1 (5 bases). Germline V gene sequence: CDR1 SEHNR, CDR2 FQNEAQ (reference sequence). The CDR3 extends over 13 amino acids. V shed 5 bases and J shed 7 bases, with 14 bases lying between them. For the CDR3, the DNA is TGTGCCAGCAGCCGGGACGGCGTCCTTGAAGCTTTCTTT. It translates to CASSRDGVLEAFF.

The rearrangement links TRBV10-2 to TRBJ2-1; unclear D gene. CDR1 WSHSY and CDR2 SAAADI come from the germline V gene. Trimming cost V 5 bases and J 5 bases, with 13 bases left between them. There are 14 residues in the CDR3. The DNA for the CDR3 is TGCGCCAGCAGTATACTACCCGGCAACAATGAGCAGTTCTTC. Its protein product is CASSILPGNNEQFF.

The table lists this clonotype with a few counts. The chain carries TRBV6-2 or TRBV6-3 and TRBJ1-5, with 11 bases that match TRBD1. J gave up 10 bases and V 0 bases, and 5 bases lay outside the gene matches. The CDR3 is 15 residues long. Germline lookup yields CDR1 MNHEY and CDR2 SVGEGT. CDR3 sequence (DNA): TGTGCCAGCAGTTACTCCGGACAGGGGGCGATTCCCCAGCATTTT. It specifies CASSYSGQGAIPQHF.

The gene calls are TRBV19 and TRBJ2-2; 8 bases align to TRBD1. With 6 bases clipped from V and 6 bases from J, the junction kept 6 bases outside the gene matches. Germline V gives CDR1 LNHDA, CDR2 SQIVND (reference sequence). The CDR3 loop spans 14 amino acids. The CDR3 is CASSQTGEAGELFF. The CDR3, as DNA: TGTGCCAGTAGCCAGACAGGGGAGGCCGGGGAGCTGTTTTTT.